The 16 T cell receptor beta chains given below trace back to one sample, sequenced in a study of CD8 T cells in ankylosing spondylitis. Study findings and constraints: Within ankylosing spondylitis blood, a TCR beta motif made up of several highly homologous variants appeared to be characteristic.

These receptors' antigens are unknown. One entry per CDR3 protein results from TCRdb running MiXCR on the 5' RACE reads. The data show about 200,000 distinct CDR3 sequences, roughly 6.6% seen once. Sequencing was done on a sample of blood, either unsorted or a sorted T cell fraction (not recorded which). Receptors originate from a male donor with ankylosing spondylitis.

The V gene is TRBV11-3, the J gene TRBJ2-3, with D perhaps assigned TRBD1 or TRBD2 (5 bases each). Germline CDR1 is SGHNT and CDR2 is YENEEA. V was trimmed by 5 bases and J by 4 bases, leaving 22 bases between them. The CDR3 runs to 17 residues. The CDR3 bases are TGTGCCAGCAGCCCGCATCGCCGGGGCGCCCCGTCAGATACGCAGTATTTT. It translates to CASSPHRRGAPSDTQYF.

This clonotype was counted many times. CDR3 residues: CASSVTTRGPTDTQYF. In nucleotides, the CDR3 is TGCGCCAGCAGCGTTACAACTAGAGGGCCTACAGATACGCAGTATTTT. The gene calls are TRBV5-1 and TRBJ2-3; possibly TRBD2 for D (5 bases). The CDR3 has 16 residues. Trimming pared 4 bases from V and 3 bases from J, leaving 18 bases between. Germline CDR1 and CDR2: SGHRS and YFSETQ.

This clonotype was recorded at least ten times. This sequence joins TRBV6-1 and TRBJ1-1; D unresolved. Trimming stripped 3 bases from V and 3 bases from J, with 11 bases between. The CDR3 runs to 14 residues. CDR1 is MNHNS and CDR2 is SASEGT in the germline V gene. The CDR3 DNA sequence: TGTGCCAGCAGTGATCTCCCGCCTCACACTGAAGCTTTCTTT. Translated, it gives CASSDLPPHTEAFF.

This clonotype occurred many times. The gene calls are TRBV28 and TRBJ1-2; a weak D match, TRBD1 (6 bases). The CDR3 consists of 13 residues. Germline V gives CDR1 MDHEN, CDR2 SYDVKM. V was cut by 3 bases and J by 5 bases, with 10 bases left in between. This CDR3 is CASSFWGAYGYTF. CDR3 bases: TGTGCCAGCAGTTTCTGGGGGGCTTATGGCTACACCTTC.

This clonotype has a count of ten or more. The chain uses TRBV3-1 and TRBJ2-1, with 7 bases that match TRBD2. The CDR3 has 18 residues. The germline V gene encodes CDR1 LGHDT and CDR2 YNNKEL (reference sequence). The V segment lost 1 base and the J segment 0 bases; nucleotides outside the gene matches: 9. The CDR3 bases are TGTGCCAGCAGCCAAGTGGGAGGGACCGACCTCTCCTACAATGAGCAGTTCTTC. Amino acids: CASSQVGGTDLSYNEQFF.

This clonotype has at least ten counts. The chain uses TRBV7-9 and TRBJ2-3; 10 bases match TRBD1. There are 15 residues in the CDR3. V shed 5 bases, J shed 3 bases, and the junction held 5 bases outside the gene matches. The germline V gene has CDR1 SEHNR and CDR2 FQNEAQ (reference sequence). CDR3 region: CASSPGTGATDTQYF. The DNA for the CDR3 is TGTGCCAGCAGCCCCGGGACAGGGGCAACAGATACGCAGTATTTT.

This clonotype was recorded many times. This chain links TRBV27 with TRBJ2-1, with 7 bases fitting TRBD2. There are 12 residues in the CDR3. J was trimmed by 4 bases and V by 10 bases; bases with no gene match: 4. Germline CDR1 and CDR2: MNHEY and SMNVEV (reference sequence). The CDR3 protein is CATRTSYNEQFF. The CDR3 nucleotides read TGTGCCACCCGGACTAGTTACAATGAGCAGTTCTTC.

Regarding this clonotype: It is unclear where the CDR3 begins or ends on the DNA, so no DNA is shown, and the CDR3 is as TCRdb lists it. This chain links TRBV7-2 with TRBJ2-7; the table assigns TRBD2, which was not confirmed against the DNA. The CDR3 numbers 17 amino acids, ends counted. The V gene's germline CDR1 is SGHTA and CDR2 FQGNSA. The CDR3 sequence: CASSLALVASGAYEQHF.

This chain links TRBV4-3 with TRBJ2-7, with 8 bases matching TRBD1. CDR1 and CDR2 from the germline V gene are LGHNA and YSLEER. The CDR3 spans 15 residues. Trimming removed 5 bases from V and 2 bases from J; junction bases left unmatched: 8. The CDR3 reads CASSSWTGHTYEQYF. The CDR3 DNA is TGCGCCAGCAGCTCGTGGACAGGGCATACCTACGAGCAGTACTTC.

This clonotype was seen at least ten times. The CDR3 reads CSARWGGKDTEAFF. CDR3 DNA: TGCAGTGCTAGATGGGGTGGGAAAGACACTGAAGCTTTCTTT. The chain is built from TRBV20-1 and TRBJ1-1; D is ambiguous. This CDR3 contains 14 residues. The germline V and J ends were trimmed by 2 bases and 3 bases, with 13 bases remaining between them. The germline V gene encodes CDR1 DFQATT and CDR2 SNEGSKA (reference sequence).

This clonotype rates as medium-sized. The chain recombines TRBV4-2 with TRBJ2-7; 11 bases are a match to TRBD2. The V segment lost 0 bases and the J segment 2 bases; nucleotides outside the gene matches: 0. Germline V gene data show CDR1 as LGHNA and CDR2 as YNFKEQ. The CDR3 length is 15 residues. The CDR3 loop reads CASSQDSGGAYEQYF. The CDR3 nucleotides are TGTGCCAGCAGCCAAGATAGCGGGGGGGCCTACGAGCAGTACTTC.

In this sample, this clonotype turned up many times. The CDR3 region is CASSPLERNTIYF. In DNA, the CDR3 is TGTGCCAGCAGTCCCCTCGAGAGAAACACCATATATTTT. The V call is TRBV6-1, the J call TRBJ1-3; D is uncertain. The V end lost 5 bases, the J end lost 5 bases, and 10 bases lay between the germline ends. The V gene's germline CDR1 is MNHNS and CDR2 SASEGT. This CDR3 is 13 amino acids long.

This clonotype was counted many times. The DNA for the CDR3 is TGTGCCAGCAGTTTAGGGAACACCTTAGAGCAGTACTTC. Translation gives CASSLGNTLEQYF. The chain recombines TRBV27 with TRBJ2-7; D gene uncertain. The V gene's germline CDR1 is MNHEY and CDR2 SMNVEV (reference sequence). With 2 bases removed from V and 7 bases from J, the gap between germline ends came to 12 bases. The CDR3 is made up of 13 amino acids.

This chain connects TRBV20-1 to TRBJ1-1; D not resolved. The CDR3 has 14 amino acids. Per germline, CDR1 DFQATT and CDR2 SNEGSKA (reference sequence). V was clipped by 1 base and J by 1 base, with 10 bases between them. In DNA, the CDR3 is TGCAGTGCTAGAGTCGCGCACAAGAACACTGAAGCTTTCTTT. It encodes CSARVAHKNTEAFF.

This clonotype was seen repeatedly, ten times or more. The chain combines TRBV28 with TRBJ1-2; D is uncertain. Trimming shortened V by 8 bases and J by 0 bases, and 22 bases separated the two germline ends. CDR1 MDHEN and CDR2 SYDVKM come from the germline V gene. The CDR3 consists of 17 residues. The CDR3 here is CASGVPSRPVTNYGYTF. CDR3 DNA sequence: TGTGCCAGCGGCGTCCCGTCCCGACCTGTCACTAACTATGGCTACACCTTC.

The chain is built from TRBV5-6 and TRBJ1-5; weak D call: TRBD1 (6 bases). CDR1 and CDR2 (germline): SGHDT, YYEEEE. The V end was cut by 2 bases, the J end by 7 bases, with 19 bases between. The length of the CDR3 is 16 residues. CDR3 sequence reads: CASSLFRRDNVQPQHF. The CDR3 DNA reads as TGTGCCAGCAGCTTATTTCGACGGGACAACGTACAGCCCCAGCATTTT. The variable domain in full, with the rest retrieved from reference TRBV5-6 and TRBJ1-5, is DAGVTQSPTHLIKTRGQQVTLRCSPKSGHDTVSWYQQALGQGPQFIFQYYEEEERQRGNFPDRFSGHQFPNYSSELNVNALLLGDSALYLCASSLFRRDNVQPQHFGDGTRLSIL.